One and the same sample provided the 10 T cell receptor beta chains below, sequenced in a study of cytomegalovirus exposure and HLA in healthy donors. This table comes from immunoSEQ multiplex PCR, and its TCRdb copy is limited to in-frame clones, with some not included. The sample holds approximately 110,000 clones, 94% seen once. Sample: PBMCs. The source of these receptors is a woman between 18 and 29 years old in good health and CMV-seronegative.

V usage is TRBV7-9 and J usage is TRBJ1-5; tentatively, D is TRBD1 (5 bases). This CDR3 is 13 amino acids long. V was trimmed by 5 bases and J by 6 bases, leaving 11 bases between them. Looked up from germline, CDR1 is SEHNR and CDR2 is FQNEAQ (reference sequence). As DNA, the CDR3 is TGTGCCAGCAGCACCTTCGACAGTCAGCCCCAGCATTTT. Translated: CASSTFDSQPQHF.

Concerning this clone itself: The junction departs from the called germline gene at one end, perhaps through a read error. The rearrangement uses TRBV7-7 and TRBJ2-7; 9 positions agree with TRBD2. The CDR3 spans 15 residues. Germline values: CDR1 SSHAT, CDR2 FNYEAQ (reference sequence). The CDR3 DNA sequence: TGTGCTAGCAGCTTGGAGGGGGGACTAGCCCACGAGCAGTACTTC. It translates to CASSLEGGLAHEQYF.

This clone was recorded only once. The chain's CDR3 is CASSYEDRVTEAFF. The DNA of the CDR3 is TGTGCCAGCAGCTACGAGGACAGGGTAACTGAAGCTTTCTTT. This chain connects TRBV7-9 to TRBJ1-1; TRBD1 matches 8 bases. The CDR3 extends over 14 amino acids. Germline CDR1 and CDR2: SEHNR and FQNEAQ (reference sequence). The V gene end was trimmed by 4 bases and the J gene end by 5 bases; junction bases not matched to a gene: 6.

CDR3 residues: CTSKAGPDNEQFF. Written as DNA, the CDR3 is TGCACCAGCAAAGCGGGGCCCGATAATGAGCAGTTCTTC. The chain employs TRBV1 and TRBJ2-1; TRBD2 was called by the table and not checked on the DNA. TRBV1 is a pseudogene segment. The CDR3 is 13 residues long.

The chain carries TRBV19 and TRBJ2-3, with 10 positions matching TRBD2. After removal of 2 bases from V and 4 bases from J, the junction contained 6 bases not matched to a gene. This CDR3 is built from 16 residues. Germline V lookup: CDR1 LNHDA, CDR2 SQIVND (reference sequence). CDR3: CASSILLAGAPDTQYF. In nucleotides, the CDR3 is TGTGCCAGTAGTATACTGCTAGCGGGAGCGCCAGATACGCAGTATTTT.

CDR3 loop: CASSSDRGTDTQYF. DNA for the CDR3: TGCGCCAGCAGCTCGGACAGGGGCACAGATACGCAGTATTTT. The chain is built from TRBV5-1 and TRBJ2-3, with 8 positions matching TRBD1. This CDR3 region has 14 residues. CDR1 and CDR2 (germline): SGHRS, YFSETQ. V shed 3 bases, J shed 1 base, and the junction held 1 base outside the gene matches.

This chain connects TRBV6-4 to TRBJ2-1; D uncertain. The V end was cut by 7 bases, the J end by 6 bases, with 16 bases between. This CDR3 has 14 residues. The V gene's germline CDR1 is MRHNA and CDR2 SNTAGT. The CDR3 is CASTPSPASNEQFF. The CDR3 coding sequence is TGTGCCAGCACTCCTTCCCCCGCTAGCAATGAGCAGTTCTTC.

V gene TRBV6-5 combines with J gene TRBJ2-7, with D possibly TRBD2 on 5 matching bases. CDR1 is MNHEY, CDR2 SVGAGI, per germline. This CDR3 is 13 amino acids long. The V end lost 2 bases, the J end lost 0 bases, and 5 bases lay between the germline ends. The CDR3 region has the DNA TGTGCCAGCAGTTACGCGGGCTCCTACGAGCAGTACTTC. Its protein is CASSYAGSYEQYF.

CDR3 DNA sequence: TGTGCCAGCAGCCCTTATACAGGGAGTGGCTACACCTTC. This encodes CASSPYTGSGYTF. This chain joins TRBV7-9 and TRBJ1-2; TRBD1 is a possible D gene (6 bases). Between the trimmed V and J ends, which lost 5 bases and 7 bases, there was a span of 14 bases. Germline V gives CDR1 SEHNR, CDR2 FQNEAQ (reference sequence). The CDR3 is 13 residues long.

The genes are TRBV28 and TRBJ1-5, with D maybe TRBD1 (6 bases). Looked up from germline, CDR1 is MDHEN and CDR2 is SYDVKM. The CDR3 consists of 14 residues. The V end was cut by 3 bases, the J end by 5 bases, with 11 bases between. CDR3 in DNA: TGTGCCAGCAGTTTCGACAGGCTTGATCAGCCCCAGCATTTT. This sequence encodes CASSFDRLDQPQHF.